This TCR beta chain appears in the sequencing data of a study of blood T cell repertoires in COVID-19. Study overall: Sites in the United States, Italy and Spain provided acute and convalescent COVID-19 samples.

How the authors handled the data: Amplification from reference gene primers served as the basis for estimated nucleated cell counts. The data were produced by immunoSEQ multiplex PCR, yet TCRdb's version contains in-frame clones alone and is incomplete. For V, J and clone size, that table is used; D and trimming come from the DNA. The table shows about 120,000 clones, with 79% occurring only once. The sequence derives from a woman of 80 years or more with acute or convalescent COVID-19. Input material: peripheral blood.

CDR3 in amino acids: CASSSSGGLYGYTF. Here the CDR3 DNA reads TGTGCCAGCAGCTCCTCGGGGGGGCTCTATGGCTACACCTTC. The rearrangement uses TRBV5-5 and TRBJ1-2; possibly TRBD1 for D (6 bases). The V end was cut by 3 bases, the J end by 4 bases, with 13 bases between. This CDR3 is built from 14 residues. Germline loops: CDR1 SGHKS, CDR2 YYEKEE (reference sequence). Supplemented by reference TRBV5-5 and TRBJ1-2, the full variable domain reads DAGVTQSPTHLIKTRGQQVTLRCSPISGHKSVSWYQQVLGQGPQFIFQYYEKEERGRGNFPDRFSARQFPNYSSELNVNALLLGDSALYLCASSSSGGLYGYTFGSGTRLTVV.